A selection of T cell receptor beta chains follows, all from one sample in a study of post-analysis software for immune sequencing data. TCRdb re-called the PCR reads with MiXCR, one entry per CDR3 protein. The sample yields hundreds of thousands of distinct CDR3 sequences, roughly three fifths seen once. Specimen: blood. Every receptor here comes from a girl aged 2-10 years with multiple sclerosis. The CDR3 runs from the conserved cysteine through the conserved F or W. The order of the fields is D gene, V gene, J gene, clone size, CDR3 protein, CDR3 DNA. A D gene is named only where the DNA matches it firmly. A clone size is listed for some rows: how often the clone was seen (once, few, many), or a class if it is expanded.

D: -; V: TRBV10-3; J: TRBJ2-7; size: -; CDR3: CAISESKPGRREQYF; DNA: TGTGCCATCAGTGAGTCCAAGCCGGGGCGTCGTGAGCAGTACTTC
D: TRBD1; V: TRBV5-1; J: TRBJ1-5; size: -; CDR3: CASSLSGTGGDQPQHF; DNA: TGCGCCAGCAGCTTGTCCGGGACAGGGGGCGATCAGCCCCAGCATTTT
D: TRBD2; V: TRBV6-2/TRBV6-3; J: TRBJ2-3; size: -; CDR3: CASRLAGGTDAQYF; DNA: TGTGCCAGCAGATTAGCGGGGGGTACAGATGCGCAGTATTTT
D: TRBD2; V: TRBV4-3; J: TRBJ2-3; size: -; CDR3: CASSQDAPAGGTDTQYF; DNA: TGCGCCAGCAGCCAAGATGCGCCAGCGGGGGGGACAGATACGCAGTATTTT
D: -; V: TRBV5-1; J: TRBJ1-4; size: -; CDR3: CASSLAPREEKLFF; DNA: TGCGCCAGCAGCTTGGCTCCGAGGGAAGAAAAACTGTTTTTT
D: TRBD1; V: TRBV6-6; J: TRBJ1-2; size: few; CDR3: CASSARTGGNYGYTF; DNA: TGTGCCAGCAGTGCCCGGACAGGGGGGAACTATGGCTACACCTTC
D: TRBD1; V: TRBV27; J: TRBJ2-5; size: few; CDR3: CASSPGTGVGETQYF; DNA: TGTGCCAGCAGTCCGGGGACAGGAGTAGGGGAGACCCAGTACTTC
D: -; V: TRBV6-2/TRBV6-3; J: TRBJ1-5; size: -; CDR3: CASSYMRGGQPQHF; DNA: TGTGCCAGCAGTTACATGCGGGGAGGTCAGCCCCAGCATTTT
D: TRBD2; V: TRBV29-1; J: TRBJ2-2; size: few; CDR3: CSATSGPTGELFF; DNA: TGCAGCGCCACTAGCGGTCCCACCGGGGAGCTGTTTTTT
D: TRBD1; V: TRBV4-1; J: TRBJ2-5; size: once; CDR3: CASSHRQGWETQYF; DNA: TGCGCCAGCAGCCACCGACAGGGATGGGAGACCCAGTACTTC
D: TRBD2; V: TRBV5-1; J: TRBJ2-1; size: -; CDR3: CASGAGVPAYNEQFF; DNA: TGCGCCAGCGGGGCGGGAGTTCCCGCCTACAATGAGCAGTTCTTC
D: -; V: TRBV6-2/TRBV6-3; J: TRBJ2-3; size: -; CDR3: CASSLGAWGTTDTQYF; DNA: TGTGCCAGCAGTCTAGGTGCGTGGGGGACCACAGATACGCAGTATTTT
D: TRBD2; V: TRBV28; J: TRBJ2-1; size: -; CDR3: CASRRTSGSNEQFF; DNA: TGTGCCAGCAGGAGGACTAGCGGGAGCAATGAGCAGTTCTTC
D: -; V: TRBV12-3/TRBV12-4; J: TRBJ1-4; size: -; CDR3: CASSLDRASLELFF; DNA: TGTGCCAGCAGTTTAGATCGAGCGTCCTTAGAACTGTTTTTT
D: -; V: TRBV4-3; J: TRBJ2-3; size: -; CDR3: CASSPKLGARGTDTQYF; DNA: TGCGCCAGCAGCCCAAAGCTGGGGGCGCGGGGCACAGATACGCAGTATTTT
D: TRBD2; V: TRBV6-2/TRBV6-3; J: TRBJ2-1; size: few; CDR3: CASTNRLAGGIINYNEQFF; DNA: TGTGCCAGCACCAACAGGCTAGCGGGAGGGATTATAAACTACAATGAGCAGTTCTTC
D: -; V: TRBV5-6; J: TRBJ2-3; size: -; CDR3: CASSLEARGAYTQYF; DNA: TGTGCCAGCAGCTTGGAGGCCAGGGGGGCCTATACGCAGTATTTT
D: -; V: TRBV29-1; J: TRBJ2-7; size: few; CDR3: CSVHTPTYEQYF; DNA: TGCAGTGTACATACACCAACCTACGAGCAGTACTTC
D: -; V: TRBV4-1; J: TRBJ2-1; size: few; CDR3: CASSQVYGLTFSEQFF; DNA: TGCGCCAGCAGCCAAGTCTACGGACTCACCTTTAGTGAGCAGTTCTTC
D: -; V: TRBV27; J: TRBJ2-7; size: few; CDR3: CASSFRESVLEQYF; DNA: TGTGCCAGCAGTTTCCGGGAGTCGGTCCTCGAGCAGTACTTC
D: TRBD1; V: TRBV10-3; J: TRBJ1-2; size: -; CDR3: CAISELNPGQGDYGYTF; DNA: TGTGCCATCAGTGAGTTAAACCCGGGACAGGGAGACTATGGCTACACCTTC
D: TRBD1; V: TRBV7-9; J: TRBJ2-4; size: -; CDR3: CASSSGQAGIQYF; DNA: TGTGCCAGCAGCTCAGGACAGGCAGGCATTCAGTACTTC
D: TRBD2; V: TRBV7-9; J: TRBJ2-5; size: -; CDR3: CASSPTSGGFETQYF; DNA: TGTGCCAGCAGCCCGACTAGCGGGGGGTTCGAGACCCAGTACTTC
D: -; V: TRBV3-1; J: TRBJ1-2; size: -; CDR3: CASSLTSDCGYTF; DNA: TGTGCCAGCAGCCTCACCTCAGACTGTGGCTACACCTTC
D: TRBD1; V: TRBV29-1; J: TRBJ2-7; size: few; CDR3: CSARTGWYEQYF; DNA: TGCAGCGCCAGGACAGGGTGGTACGAGCAGTACTTC
D: -; V: TRBV7-6; J: TRBJ2-7; size: -; CDR3: CASSIFFSARTYNEQYF; DNA: TGTGCCAGCAGCATATTCTTTTCCGCTAGAACCTACAATGAGCAGTACTTC
D: TRBD2; V: TRBV20-1; J: TRBJ2-3; size: -; CDR3: CSAYLPGGSTDTQYF; DNA: TGCAGTGCCTACCTCCCCGGGGGGAGCACAGATACGCAGTATTTT
D: -; V: TRBV13; J: TRBJ1-1; size: once; CDR3: CASSSRGLVDTEAFF; DNA: TGTGCCAGCAGCTCCAGGGGCCTGGTGGATACTGAAGCTTTCTTT
D: TRBD2; V: TRBV20-1; J: TRBJ2-3; size: few; CDR3: CSANTGTRIRDTQYF; DNA: TGCAGTGCTAATACAGGGACTAGAATAAGAGATACGCAGTATTTT
D: -; V: TRBV11-2; J: TRBJ2-3; size: -; CDR3: CASSLEALGPATQYF; DNA: TGTGCCAGCAGCTTAGAGGCACTAGGCCCGGCTACGCAGTATTTT
D: TRBD1; V: TRBV7-9; J: TRBJ1-2; size: -; CDR3: CASRLQGALDGYTF; DNA: TGTGCCAGCAGGCTACAGGGGGCTCTCGATGGCTACACCTTC
D: TRBD1; V: TRBV7-6; J: TRBJ2-1; size: -; CDR3: CASSLAENRGAYNEQFF; DNA: TGTGCCAGCAGCTTAGCGGAAAACAGGGGGGCCTACAATGAGCAGTTCTTC
D: -; V: TRBV4-2; J: TRBJ1-6; size: -; CDR3: CASSQDSRERSYNSPLHF; DNA: TGTGCCAGCAGCCAAGATTCTAGGGAGCGGTCCTATAATTCACCCCTCCACTTT
D: -; V: TRBV29-1; J: TRBJ1-1; size: -; CDR3: CSGIRLRTEAFF; DNA: TGCAGCGGTATTAGGTTACGCACTGAAGCTTTCTTT
D: TRBD1; V: TRBV5-1; J: TRBJ2-3; size: few; CDR3: CASSLLPGQGDTQYF; DNA: TGCGCCAGCAGCCTTCTCCCGGGACAGGGAGATACGCAGTATTTT
D: -; V: TRBV29-1; J: TRBJ1-1; size: -; CDR3: CSVQARDTEAFF; DNA: TGCAGCGTCCAAGCTAGAGACACTGAAGCTTTCTTT
D: -; V: TRBV20-1; J: TRBJ1-2; size: -; CDR3: CSARDQGWNYGYTF; DNA: TGCAGTGCTAGAGACCAGGGGTGGAACTATGGCTACACCTTC
D: -; V: TRBV5-1; J: TRBJ2-3; size: -; CDR3: CASSLIDASTDTQYF; DNA: TGCGCCAGCAGCTTAATTGATGCTAGCACAGATACGCAGTATTTT
D: TRBD1; V: TRBV12-3/TRBV12-4; J: TRBJ2-1; size: -; CDR3: CACRSQGANEQFF; DNA: TGTGCCTGCCGTAGTCAGGGGGCAAATGAGCAGTTCTTC
D: -; V: TRBV7-2; J: TRBJ1-5; size: -; CDR3: CASSLGTNQPQHF; DNA: TGTGCCAGCAGCTTAGGCACCAATCAGCCCCAGCATTTT
D: -; V: TRBV5-1; J: TRBJ2-3; size: -; CDR3: CASRGGRTADTQYF; DNA: TGCGCCAGCCGAGGGGGGAGAACTGCAGATACGCAGTATTTT
D: TRBD2; V: TRBV7-2; J: TRBJ2-3; size: -; CDR3: CASSARGGRVDTQYF; DNA: TGTGCCAGCAGCGCGCGGGGGGGCCGGGTGGATACGCAGTATTTT
D: TRBD2; V: TRBV7-8; J: TRBJ2-1; size: -; CDR3: CASSLATSGGTYNEQFF; DNA: TGTGCCAGCAGCTTAGCGACTAGCGGAGGCACATACAATGAGCAGTTCTTC
D: TRBD2; V: TRBV5-1; J: TRBJ2-1; size: -; CDR3: CASSPPRTGGYNEQFF; DNA: TGCGCCAGCAGCCCCCCCCGGACGGGAGGGTACAATGAGCAGTTCTTC
D: TRBD2; V: TRBV4-3; J: TRBJ2-1; size: once; CDR3: CASSQDERGGYNEQFF; DNA: TGCGCCAGCAGCCAGGACGAGCGGGGGGGTTACAATGAGCAGTTCTTC
D: TRBD2; V: TRBV6-6; J: TRBJ2-7; size: -; CDR3: CASSYSSGSGGSYEQYF; DNA: TGTGCCAGCAGTTACTCGAGCGGATCGGGGGGCTCCTACGAGCAGTACTTC
D: -; V: TRBV5-1; J: TRBJ2-5; size: many; CDR3: CASSSQGGETQYF; DNA: TGTGCCAGCAGTTCCCAGGGTGGCGAGACCCAGTACTTC
D: TRBD1; V: TRBV6-2/TRBV6-3; J: TRBJ2-1; size: -; CDR3: CASQIAGDREFF; DNA: TGTGCCAGCCAAATAGCCGGGGACAGAGAGTTCTTC
D: TRBD2; V: TRBV4-1; J: TRBJ2-1; size: -; CDR3: CASSQDASGRTLGRQFF; DNA: TGCGCCAGCAGCCAAGATGCTAGCGGGAGGACACTAGGCCGGCAGTTCTTC
D: -; V: TRBV14; J: TRBJ2-1; size: -; CDR3: CASSQGREYHNEQFF; DNA: TGTGCCAGCAGCCAAGGCCGGGAGTACCACAATGAGCAGTTCTTC
D: -; V: TRBV10-3; J: TRBJ2-1; size: -; CDR3: CAISNEAWQFF; DNA: TGTGCCATCAGTAATGAAGCTTGGCAGTTCTTC
D: -; V: TRBV5-1; J: TRBJ1-1; size: few; CDR3: CASSLDLPGNTEAFF; DNA: TGCGCCAGCAGCTTGGATCTTCCAGGGAACACTGAAGCTTTCTTT
D: TRBD1; V: TRBV12-3/TRBV12-4; J: TRBJ2-5; size: -; CDR3: CASSSGTGASETQYF; DNA: TGTGCCAGCAGTTCCGGGACAGGGGCTTCGGAGACCCAGTACTTC
D: -; V: TRBV13; J: TRBJ2-5; size: -; CDR3: CASSSSDETQYF; DNA: TGTGCCAGCAGCTCTAGCGACGAGACCCAGTACTTC
D: TRBD1; V: TRBV6-5; J: TRBJ2-5; size: -; CDR3: CASSPDRATQETQYF; DNA: TGTGCCAGCAGCCCAGACAGGGCTACCCAAGAGACCCAGTACTTC